The 20 T cell receptor beta chains below all came from one sample that was sequenced in a study of beta chain features in type 1 diabetes. Sequenced material consisted of expressed TCRB transcripts (all of the isolated RNA was reverse transcribed). Profiling relied on immunoSEQ multiplex PCR, and the TCRdb table lists in-frame clones only, not all of them. The table lists about 360,000 clones, over 9.5% of them singletons, with approximately 0.015% in the top ten. Specimen: naive CD4+ T cells from blood. The receptors derive from a man younger than 30 in good health.

In this sample, this clone turned up a few times. The CDR3 loop reads CASSQGRERIYGYTF. The CDR3, as DNA: TGCGCCAGCAGCCAAGGCCGGGAGCGAATCTATGGCTACACCTTC. This sequence joins TRBV4-3 and TRBJ1-2; D gene unclear. V was pared by 1 base and J by 4 bases, with 13 bases between. Germline CDR1 reads LGHNA; CDR2 reads YSLEER. The CDR3 is 15 amino acids.

The chain couples TRBV5-1 to TRBJ2-1; a weak D match, TRBD1 (6 bases). Germline lookup yields CDR1 SGHRS and CDR2 YFSETQ. The CDR3 has 17 amino acids. Trimming took off 0 bases at V and 7 bases at J, with 20 bases between the two ends. The chain's CDR3 is CASSLDGSVQGTNEQFF. The DNA of the CDR3 is TGCGCCAGCAGCTTGGATGGATCGGTTCAGGGGACGAATGAGCAGTTCTTC.

This clone was seen a few times. The V gene is TRBV6-5, the J gene TRBJ2-7; TRBD2 might be the D (5 bases). Trimming took off 8 bases at V and 0 bases at J, with 17 bases between the two ends. Germline assignment: CDR1 MNHEY and CDR2 SVGAGI. This CDR3 region has 15 residues. CDR3 in amino acids: CASGTGAESSYEQYF. CDR3 nucleotides: TGTGCCAGCGGTACCGGAGCGGAAAGCTCCTACGAGCAGTACTTC.

The chain has TRBV5-1 and TRBJ2-5, with D perhaps TRBD1 (6 bases). The V end lost 0 bases, the J end lost 0 bases, and 15 bases lay between the germline ends. The germline V gene has CDR1 SGHRS and CDR2 YFSETQ. The CDR3 has 17 amino acids. The chain's CDR3 is CASSLGGTGLNQETQYF. The CDR3 nucleotides are TGCGCCAGCAGCTTGGGGGGCACAGGGCTGAACCAAGAGACCCAGTACTTC.

This chain connects TRBV5-1 to TRBJ2-1; possible D gene TRBD2, 6 bases. The CDR3 is made up of 16 amino acids. CDR1 is SGHRS, CDR2 YFSETQ, per germline. Trimming stripped 0 bases from V and 2 bases from J, with 12 bases between. The CDR3 protein is CASSLGVGGPYNEQFF. CDR3 in DNA: TGCGCCAGCAGCTTGGGGGTCGGGGGACCCTACAATGAGCAGTTCTTC.

The chain employs TRBV5-1 and TRBJ1-6; D possibly corresponds to TRBD1 (5 bases). V lost 4 bases to trimming and J lost 13 bases, with 15 bases between them. The CDR3 has 13 residues. The germline V gene has CDR1 SGHRS and CDR2 YFSETQ. The CDR3 loop is CASSLGGAEPLHF. In nucleotides, the CDR3 is TGCGCCAGCAGCCTAGGAGGGGCTGAGCCCCTCCACTTT.

The chain recombines TRBV4-3 with TRBJ2-3, with D possibly being TRBD2 (6 bases). The CDR3 has 15 residues. V dropped 2 bases and J dropped 0 bases, with 9 bases sitting between them. Germline loops: CDR1 LGHNA, CDR2 YSLEER. In DNA form, the CDR3 reads TGCGCCAGCAGCCAAAGGGAGGCTAGCACAGATACGCAGTATTTT. It encodes CASSQREASTDTQYF.

The rearrangement links TRBV19 to TRBJ2-1; 7 bases map to TRBD2. Trimming at V came to 3 bases and at J to 10 bases, leaving 12 bases not matched to a gene. Looked up from germline, CDR1 is LNHDA and CDR2 is SQIVND (reference sequence). The length of the CDR3 is 15 residues. The CDR3 loop reads CASSIGGGSPPEQFF. The CDR3 coding sequence is TGTGCCAGTAGTATCGGCGGCGGGAGCCCCCCAGAGCAGTTCTTC.

This clone appeared a few times. The chain joins TRBV6-6 to TRBJ1-1; the D is unclear. V lost 4 bases to trimming and J lost 1 base, with 4 bases between them. The CDR3 consists of 12 residues. CDR1 is MNHNY, CDR2 SVGAGI, per germline (reference sequence). The CDR3 nucleotides read TGTGCCAGCAGTTCTCCGAACACTGAAGCTTTCTTT. It encodes CASSSPNTEAFF.

The chain couples TRBV10-3 to TRBJ2-2, with a weak D call TRBD1 (5 bases). Germline V gene lookup returns CDR1 ENHRY and CDR2 SYGVKD. The CDR3 is 14 residues long. V lost 6 bases and J lost 1, with 9 bases in between. The CDR3 region has the DNA TGTGCCATCAGGGGCACAGGGAACACCGGGGAGCTGTTTTTT. Protein sequence: CAIRGTGNTGELFF.

This clone appeared a few times. The V and J genes are TRBV5-4 and TRBJ2-5, with 12 bases fitting TRBD1. In germline, CDR1 is SGHNT, CDR2 YYREEE (reference sequence). This CDR3 comprises 17 residues. After removal of 4 bases from V and 5 bases from J, the junction contained 12 bases not matched to a gene. The CDR3 nucleotides are TGTGCCAGCAGCACCGGGGACAGGGGGCGACGGGGGGAGACCCAGTACTTC. This sequence encodes CASSTGDRGRRGETQYF.

The V and J genes are TRBV7-2 and TRBJ1-5, with unresolved D. In germline, CDR1 is SGHTA, CDR2 FQGNSA. The V end lost 1 base, the J end lost 6 bases, and 7 bases lay between the germline ends. This CDR3 is 13 amino acids long. Here the CDR3 DNA reads TGTGCCAGCAGCTTAGACGGTTTTCAGCCCCAGCATTTT. Its protein is CASSLDGFQPQHF.

This clone was detected a few times. The chain links TRBV7-9 to TRBJ2-3; the D gene is possibly TRBD1 (5 bases). Germline CDR1 and CDR2: SEHNR and FQNEAQ (reference sequence). CDR3 length: 15 residues. V was shortened by 1 base and J by 1 base, with 9 bases between the two germline ends. Written as DNA, the CDR3 is TGTGCCAGCAGCTTAGGGGGCGAGGGCACAGATACGCAGTATTTT. This encodes CASSLGGEGTDTQYF.

This clone occurred a few times. Other DNA sequences in this specimen translate into the identical CDR3. The genes are TRBV11-2 and TRBJ2-7; D is possibly TRBD2 (6 bases). The CDR3 totals 14 residues. The germline CDR1 and CDR2 sequences are SGHAT and FQNNGV. The V end lost 3 bases, the J end lost 0 bases, and 9 bases lay between the germline ends. CDR3 region: CASSLSGSSYEQYF. CDR3 nucleotides: TGTGCCAGCAGCTTGTCCGGGAGCTCCTACGAGCAGTACTTC.

This clone has only a few counts. The chain couples TRBV7-9 to TRBJ1-1; tentatively, D is TRBD1 (5 bases). V lost 2 bases to trimming and J lost 7 bases, with 11 bases between them. The CDR3 consists of 13 residues. Germline CDR1 reads SEHNR; CDR2 reads FQNEAQ (reference sequence). The chain's CDR3 is CASSLLGRGEAFF. The CDR3 nucleotides read TGTGCCAGCAGCTTATTAGGTAGGGGTGAAGCTTTCTTT.

In its sample, this clone was seen a few times. This chain uses TRBV30 with TRBJ1-6; maybe TRBD1 (6 bases). V lost 3 bases and J lost 13, with 16 bases in between. The CDR3 is 13 amino acids. CDR1 is GTSNPN and CDR2 is SVGIG in the germline V gene (reference sequence). The DNA of the CDR3 is TGTGCCTGGAGACCCACAGGGTCCTCGCCCCTCCACTTT. Translated: CAWRPTGSSPLHF.

The V call is TRBV7-2, the J call TRBJ1-5; 7 bases map to TRBD1. Germline lookup yields CDR1 SGHTA and CDR2 FQGNSA. V lost 5 bases to trimming and J lost 4 bases; unmatched junction nucleotides: 14. The CDR3 contains 17 residues. The CDR3 DNA reads TGTGCCAGCAGCCCCCTCCAATCGGGACAGAGAAATCAGCCCCAGCATTTT. Its protein is CASSPLQSGQRNQPQHF.

The chain couples TRBV5-6 to TRBJ1-3; 7 nucleotides align to TRBD1. The J segment lost 2 bases and the V segment lost 1 base, leaving 0 bases of the junction unmatched. Germline V gene sequence: CDR1 SGHDT, CDR2 YYEEEE. This CDR3 contains 14 residues. CDR3 protein: CASSLTGAGNTIYF. The CDR3 bases are TGTGCCAGCAGCTTGACAGGGGCTGGAAACACCATATATTTT. Looking up the rest from reference TRBV5-6 and TRBJ1-3 gives the full variable domain: DAGVTQSPTHLIKTRGQQVTLRCSPKSGHDTVSWYQQALGQGPQFIFQYYEEEERQRGNFPDRFSGHQFPNYSSELNVNALLLGDSALYLCASSLTGAGNTIYFGEGSWLTVV.

This clone has a handful of counts. J is TRBJ2-3 and V is TRBV9; the D gene is possibly TRBD2 (5 bases). V was shortened by 1 base and J by 4 bases, with 13 bases between the two germline ends. The CDR3 consists of 15 residues. Germline loops: CDR1 SGDLS, CDR2 YYNGEE. This CDR3 reads CASSVRPSGADTQYF. The DNA of the CDR3 is TGTGCCAGCAGCGTAAGGCCTTCCGGGGCAGATACGCAGTATTTT.

The table lists this clone with a few counts. This CDR3 is also generated by other DNA sequences in the sample. This chain joins TRBV27 and TRBJ2-7; TRBD1 matches at 8 bases. V lost 5 bases and J lost 1; bases outside the gene matches: 4. CDR1 is MNHEY and CDR2 is SMNVEV in the germline V gene (reference sequence). The CDR3 length is 14 residues. The CDR3 DNA is TGTGCCAGCAGTCTCCGGGACAGGTCCTACGAGCAGTACTTC. This translates into CASSLRDRSYEQYF.